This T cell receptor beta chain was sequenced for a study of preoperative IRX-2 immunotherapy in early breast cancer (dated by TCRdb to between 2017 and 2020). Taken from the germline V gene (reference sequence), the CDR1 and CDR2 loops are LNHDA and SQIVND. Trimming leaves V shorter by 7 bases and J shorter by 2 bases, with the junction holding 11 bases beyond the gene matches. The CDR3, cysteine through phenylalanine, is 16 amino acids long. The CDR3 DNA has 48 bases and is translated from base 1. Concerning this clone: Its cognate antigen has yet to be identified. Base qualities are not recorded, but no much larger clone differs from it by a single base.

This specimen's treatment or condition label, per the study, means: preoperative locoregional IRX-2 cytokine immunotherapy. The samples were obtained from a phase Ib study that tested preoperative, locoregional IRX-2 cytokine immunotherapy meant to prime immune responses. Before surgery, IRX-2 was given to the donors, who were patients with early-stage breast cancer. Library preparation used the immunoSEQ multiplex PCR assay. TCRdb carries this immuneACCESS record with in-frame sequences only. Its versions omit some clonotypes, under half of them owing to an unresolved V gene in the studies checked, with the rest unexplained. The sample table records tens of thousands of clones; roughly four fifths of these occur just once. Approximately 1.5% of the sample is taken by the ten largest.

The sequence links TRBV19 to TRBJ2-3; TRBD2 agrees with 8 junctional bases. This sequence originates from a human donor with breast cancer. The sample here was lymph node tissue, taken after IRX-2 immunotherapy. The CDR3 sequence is CASTARLAPLTDTQYF. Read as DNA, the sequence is TGTGCCAGTACCGCCAGACTAGCGCCGCTCACAGATACGCAGTATTTT.